Listed below are T cell receptor beta chains from one sample, sequenced in a study of T cell clones after liver transplantation. TCRdb's table, derived via immunoSEQ multiplex PCR, lists solely in-frame clones and lacks some. The repertoire holds 80,000 or so clones, about 84% seen once, with about 0.52% in the top ten. Sequenced material: CD4+ T cells from blood, taken 45 to 46 months after liver transplant. All receptors come from a human patient who received a liver transplant. The T cells may partly be graft donor cells. CDR3s include the opening cysteine and the closing phenylalanine or tryptophan. A D gene is named only where the DNA matches it firmly. Size tells how often a clone was seen (once, few, many) or the class of an expanded clone, and some rows leave it out.

>TRBJ1-2|NA|NA|TRBV7-2
TGTGCCAGCAGCTTAGGGGGCGCGAACTATGGCTACACCTTC
CASSLGGANYGYTF
>TRBJ2-3|NA|once|TRBV6-5
TGTGCCAGCAGCCCCGCGACTATTGGTCGGAGATACGAGTATTTT
CASSPATIGRRYEYF
>TRBJ2-1|NA|NA|TRBV29-1
TGCAGCGTTGTCGGGGGCTCATACAATGAGCAGTTCTTC
CSVVGGSYNEQFF
>TRBJ2-3|NA|NA|TRBV2
TGTGCCAGCAGCAGAACCACAGATACGCAGTATTTT
CASSRTTDTQYF
>TRBJ2-7|NA|NA|TRBV11-2
TGTGCCAGCAGCTCCCGGGGGGCGGGACCCTACGAGCAGTACTTC
CASSSRGAGPYEQYF
>TRBJ1-5|NA|NA|TRBV29-1
TGCAGCGTTGAATGGGGGAGTGGGCAGCCCCAGCATTTT
CSVEWGSGQPQHF
>TRBJ2-1|TRBD1|NA|TRBV4-3
TGCGCCAGCAGCCACCCCAGTTGGGCCGGGACAGGCTACAATGAGCAGTTCTTC
CASSHPSWAGTGYNEQFF
>TRBJ1-4|NA|NA|TRBV6-6
TGTGCCACGTCGGGGTTAGCAACTAATGAAAAACTGTTTTTT
CATSGLATNEKLFF
>TRBJ2-7|NA|NA|TRBV6-6
TGTGCCAGCAGTTACTCGGGGGCGTCCTACGAGCAGTACTTC
CASSYSGASYEQYF
>TRBJ1-1|NA|NA|TRBV10-1
TGCGCCAGCAGTGAAGAGAGTGTGAACACTGAAGCTTTCTTT
CASSEESVNTEAFF
>TRBJ2-6|NA|NA|TRBV7-8
TGTGCCAGCAGCTTGGGGGCGCGAGGGGCCAACGTCCTGACTTTC
CASSLGARGANVLTF
>TRBJ2-5|NA|NA|TRBV5-1
TGCGCCAGCAGCTTGGGACCCCAAAAGACCCAGTACTTC
CASSLGPQKTQYF
>TRBJ2-7|NA|NA|TRBV5-1
TGCGCCAGCAGCTTGGGGCTTAGCGGTTCGGTCTACGAGCAGTACTTC
CASSLGLSGSVYEQYF
>TRBJ1-1|TRBD1|NA|TRBV27
TGTGCCAGCAGTACAACAGGGGGCGCTTTAATCTTT
CASSTTGGALIF
>TRBJ2-3|NA|NA|TRBV9
TGTGCCAGCAGCGTTACCGGGGATGGAACAGATACGCAGTATTTT
CASSVTGDGTDTQYF
>TRBJ2-7|NA|NA|TRBV6-6
TGTGCCAGCGGCGCCTACGAGCAGTACTTC
CASGAYEQYF
>TRBJ1-1|TRBD1|NA|TRBV5-5
TGTGCCAGCAGCTTGGTCCAGGGGGCGAACACTGAAGCTTTCTTT
CASSLVQGANTEAFF
>TRBJ2-1|TRBD2|NA|TRBV5-1
TGCGCCAGCAGCTTTGGCGGGAGGCCTTCATTATACAATGAGCAGTTCTTC
CASSFGGRPSLYNEQFF
>TRBJ2-3|NA|NA|TRBV5-6
TGTGCCAGCAGCCCGGACGGGGGCTTTACAGATACGCAGTATTTT
CASSPDGGFTDTQYF
>TRBJ1-5|NA|NA|TRBV28
TGTGCCAGCAGTTTAAGGGGCAGATATAGCAATCAGCCCCAGCATTTT
CASSLRGRYSNQPQHF
>TRBJ1-1|TRBD1|NA|TRBV5-1
TGCGCCAGCAGCCTTACAGGGGGCTCTGAAGCTTTCTTT
CASSLTGGSEAFF
>TRBJ1-1|TRBD1|NA|TRBV2
TGTGCCAGCAGAGGTCCCGGACAGGAGTCCAGCGCTGAAGCTTTCTTT
CASRGPGQESSAEAFF
>TRBJ1-2|NA|few|TRBV7-9
TGTGCCAGCAGCGGGGGAGAGGACTATGGCTACACCTTC
CASSGGEDYGYTF
>TRBJ2-7|NA|NA|TRBV4-3
TGCGCCAGCAGCCAAGACATCCTAGCCTACGAGCAGTACTTC
CASSQDILAYEQYF
>TRBJ2-4|NA|NA|TRBV27
TGTGCCAGCAGTTTGAGTAACTGGGCCAAAAACATTCAGTACTTC
CASSLSNWAKNIQYF
>TRBJ2-1|TRBD2|NA|TRBV9
TGTGCCAGCAGCGTAGCGTTAGCGGGACTCTCCTACAATGAGCAGTTCTTC
CASSVALAGLSYNEQFF
>TRBJ1-5|TRBD1|NA|TRBV4-3
TGCGCCAGCAGCCCAGATGGGACAGGGAGTTTGCCCCAGCATTTT
CASSPDGTGSLPQHF
>TRBJ2-7|NA|NA|TRBV14
TGTGCCAGCAGCCTGTACAGGGAGGGATACGAGCAGTACTTC
CASSLYREGYEQYF
>TRBJ2-5|NA|NA|TRBV9
TGTGCCAGCAGTGATCTCGGGGACATCTCCTACCAAGAGACCCAGTACTTC
CASSDLGDISYQETQYF
>TRBJ2-1|NA|NA|TRBV29-1
TGCAGCGTTTCAAGTAGCCTTTACAATGAGCAGTTCTTC
CSVSSSLYNEQFF
>TRBJ2-7|NA|NA|TRBV19
TGTGCCAGTAGCGGACGCGGTATCACCTACGAGCAGTACTTC
CASSGRGITYEQYF
>TRBJ1-1|TRBD1|NA|TRBV28
TGTGCCAGCAGTCCGCCGGGACAGGTGAACACTGAAGCTTTCTTT
CASSPPGQVNTEAFF
>TRBJ2-2|TRBD1|NA|TRBV11-1
TGTGCCAGCAGCTCGGACAGGGTGATCACCGGGGAGCTGTTTTTT
CASSSDRVITGELFF
>TRBJ2-2|TRBD2|few|TRBV11-3
TGTGCCAGCAGCTCCGGGACTAGCGGCACCGGGGAGCTGTTTTTT
CASSSGTSGTGELFF
>TRBJ2-7|TRBD2|NA|TRBV7-2
TGTGCCAGCAGCCAAGGACTCAGCGGGGGGACCTACGAGCAGTACTTC
CASSQGLSGGTYEQYF
>TRBJ1-1|NA|NA|TRBV5-1
TGCGCCAGCAGCCTCGAGGCCGCGGGGGAAGCTTTCTTT
CASSLEAAGEAFF
>TRBJ2-3|NA|once|TRBV7-2
TGTGCCAGCAGCCTGACAGACAGCACAGATACGCAGTATTTT
CASSLTDSTDTQYF
>TRBJ1-4|NA|once|TRBV4-1
TGCGCCAGCAGCCGACACGACGGAATTGAAGGTGAAAAACTGTTTTTT
CASSRHDGIEGEKLFF
>TRBJ2-1|NA|NA|TRBV7-9
TGTGCCAGCAGCTCGGGACTCGGTAGCTCCTACAATGAGCAGTTCTTC
CASSSGLGSSYNEQFF
>TRBJ2-4|TRBD2|NA|TRBV9
TGTGCCAGCAGCGTAGACGGCGGGGGCATTCAGTACTTC
CASSVDGGGIQYF
>TRBJ2-7|TRBD2|NA|TRBV9
TGTGCCAGCAGCCCCGGGGCTCCCACCCGGGGGGACGAGCAGTACTTC
CASSPGAPTRGDEQYF
>TRBJ1-4|TRBD1|NA|TRBV7-2
TGTGCCAGCAGCCTCGATCGACAGGGGGTTGAAAAACTGTTTTTT
CASSLDRQGVEKLFF
>TRBJ1-2|TRBD1|NA|TRBV5-6
TGTGCCAGCAGCTCCGACCCGACAGGGGGCTACTATGGCTACACCTTC
CASSSDPTGGYYGYTF
>TRBJ2-3|NA|NA|TRBV15
TGTGCCACCAGCGTAGTTCCGGGAGTTGGAACAGATACGCAGTATTTT
CATSVVPGVGTDTQYF
>TRBJ1-3|NA|NA|TRBV5-1
TGCGCCAGCAGCTCCGGACGGGGAAACACCATATATTTT
CASSSGRGNTIYF
>TRBJ2-3|TRBD1|NA|TRBV28
TGTGCCAGCAGGGACAGGGGGCGCGGTCCCACAGATACGCAGTATTTT
CASRDRGRGPTDTQYF
>TRBJ1-2|TRBD1|NA|TRBV11-2
TGTGCCAGCAGCCCCCAGACAGGGGGGTATGGCTACACCTTC
CASSPQTGGYGYTF
>TRBJ1-5|NA|few|TRBV28
TGTGCCAGCAGTGTGACCCAAAGCAATCAGCCCCAGCATTTT
CASSVTQSNQPQHF
>TRBJ2-2|NA|few|TRBV4-3
TGCGCCAGCAGCCAAGTCCAGTACCTGAACACCGGGGAGCTGTTTTTT
CASSQVQYLNTGELFF